The 29 T cell receptor beta chains below all came from one sample that was sequenced in a study of cytomegalovirus exposure and HLA in healthy donors. PCR used 60 Vbeta primers and 13 Jbeta primers. Clones were sequenced by immunoSEQ multiplex PCR, and TCRdb holds only the in-frame ones, with some missing. The sample consists of about 140,000 clones, 70% to 90% of them appearing once. The sample comprised PBMCs. The receptors come from a woman between 40 and 55 years old in good health and CMV-seronegative.

This clone has a single count. The V and J genes are TRBV18 and TRBJ2-3, with D unclear. The CDR3 length is 14 residues. Trimming left V 4 bases short and J 2 bases short, with 10 bases between. Per germline, CDR1 KGHSH and CDR2 LQKENI. The CDR3: CASSLGLDTDTQYF. The CDR3 nucleotides are TGTGCCAGCTCACTGGGCCTTGACACAGATACGCAGTATTTT. The whole variable domain, remainder taken from reference TRBV18 and TRBJ2-3, is NAGVMQNPRHLVRRRGQEARLRCSPMKGHSHVYWYRQLPEEGLKFMVYLQKENIIDESGMPKERFSAEFPKEGPSILRIQQVVRGDSAAYFCASSLGLDTDTQYFGPGTRLTVL.

V gene TRBV6-1 combines with J gene TRBJ2-1, with 7 bases that match TRBD1. Germline V gives CDR1 MNHNS, CDR2 SASEGT. V was clipped by 4 bases and J by 14 bases; unmatched bases: 11. There are 13 residues in the CDR3. CDR3 loop: CASSAGTVTHEFF. The CDR3 DNA is TGTGCCAGCAGTGCCGGGACAGTAACACATGAGTTCTTC.

The V and J genes are TRBV6-1 and TRBJ2-1; 8 bases are a match to TRBD2. V was clipped by 0 bases and J by 0 bases; unmatched bases: 4. From germline, CDR1 is MNHNS and CDR2 SASEGT. The CDR3 loop spans 17 amino acids. The CDR3 DNA is TGTGCCAGCAGTGAAGCTTTCGGGGGGGACTCCTACAATGAGCAGTTCTTC. This translates into CASSEAFGGDSYNEQFF.

The chain is built from TRBV7-9 and TRBJ2-1; 14 bases are shared with TRBD2. This CDR3 comprises 16 residues. V dropped 0 bases and J dropped 7; count of bases not matched to a gene: 2. Germline V gene lookup returns CDR1 SEHNR and CDR2 FQNEAQ (reference sequence). CDR3 DNA: TGTGCCAGCAGCTTAGCGGGACTAGCGGGAGCTAATGAGCAGTTCTTC. Amino acid sequence: CASSLAGLAGANEQFF.

The chain couples TRBV6-8 to TRBJ2-1; 9 positions agree with TRBD2. Looked up from germline, CDR1 is MNHGY and CDR2 is SAAAGT. This CDR3 spans 19 amino acids. J gave up 2 bases and V 4 bases, and 15 bases lay outside the gene matches. The CDR3 DNA is TGTGCCAGCAGTTCCTTCTCCACTAGCGGGCGTCGGACCTACAATGAGCAGTTCTTC. Translating it yields CASSSFSTSGRRTYNEQFF.

This clone came up once. The J gene is TRBJ2-1, the V gene TRBV5-6; D is possibly TRBD2 (5 bases). The V gene's germline CDR1 is SGHDT and CDR2 YYEEEE. Trimming cost V 0 bases and J 2 bases, with 15 bases left between them. The CDR3 totals 17 residues. The CDR3 nucleotides are TGTGCCAGCAGCTTGGCCCCTCGACTAAGCGCCTACAATGAGCAGTTCTTC. It codes for CASSLAPRLSAYNEQFF.

V is TRBV11-3 and J is TRBJ2-7; perhaps D is TRBD1 or TRBD2 (5 bases each). The CDR3 length is 15 residues. CDR1 and CDR2 (germline): SGHNT, YENEEA. Trimming cost V 5 bases and J 2 bases, with 16 bases left between them. CDR3 residues: CASSIGTDSAYEQYF. Written as DNA, the CDR3 is TGTGCCAGCAGCATAGGGACGGACTCCGCCTACGAGCAGTACTTC.

The V gene is TRBV2, the J gene TRBJ2-7; TRBD1 matches 7 bases. The CDR3 runs 14 residues. V lost 7 bases, J lost 6 bases, and 12 bases stayed unmatched. Germline CDR1 and CDR2: SNHLY and FYNNEI. In DNA form, the CDR3 reads TGTGCCAGCAAGCTACAGGGACAGCTTTTCGAGCAGTACTTC. Amino acids: CASKLQGQLFEQYF.

The rearrangement links TRBV28 to TRBJ1-5; weak D call: TRBD1 (6 bases). V dropped 6 bases and J dropped 9 bases, with 12 bases sitting between them. CDR3 length equals 12 residues. Germline CDR1 MDHEN, CDR2 SYDVKM. The CDR3: CASRYTGTPQHF. DNA for the CDR3: TGTGCCAGCAGATACACAGGGACGCCCCAGCATTTT.

This clone came up once. This chain uses TRBV27 with TRBJ2-4; D possibly corresponds to TRBD2 (5 bases). Germline V gene data show CDR1 as MNHEY and CDR2 as SMNVEV (reference sequence). Trimming shortened V by 2 bases and J by 2 bases, and 7 bases separated the two germline ends. This CDR3 contains 14 residues. The CDR3: CASSLEGTKNIQYF. The CDR3 nucleotides read TGTGCCAGCAGTTTAGAGGGTACCAAAAACATTCAGTACTTC.

V gene TRBV10-1 combines with J gene TRBJ2-3; 12 bases are a match to TRBD2. The J segment lost 6 bases and the V segment lost 7 bases, leaving 5 bases of the junction unmatched. Germline assignment: CDR1 WNHNN and CDR2 SYGVQD (reference sequence). The CDR3 totals 14 residues. The CDR3 spells CASTAGLAGDTQYF. CDR3 coding DNA: TGCGCCAGCACCGCCGGACTAGCGGGGGATACGCAGTATTTT.

The genes are TRBV6-5 and TRBJ1-4, with TRBD1 matching over 7 bases. V trimming: 4 bases; J trimming: 7 bases; junction bases outside the gene matches: 3. There are 13 residues in the CDR3. Per the germline V gene, CDR1 is MNHEY and CDR2 is SVGAGI. CDR3 region: CASSSTGREKLFF. CDR3 nucleotide sequence: TGTGCCAGCAGTTCGACAGGGCGTGAAAAACTGTTTTTT.

The chain joins TRBV27 to TRBJ2-1, with TRBD1 identical over 9 bases. With V trimmed by 8 bases and J by 2 bases, 4 bases remained unmatched. The CDR3 has 14 residues. The V gene's germline CDR1 is MNHEY and CDR2 SMNVEV (reference sequence). The CDR3 sequence: CASGGDRAYNEQFF. The DNA for the CDR3 is TGTGCCAGCGGGGGGGACAGGGCCTACAATGAGCAGTTCTTC.

V and J are TRBV6-5 and TRBJ2-7; TRBD2 matches at 8 bases. This CDR3 has 14 residues. Germline CDR1 MNHEY, CDR2 SVGAGI. J gave up 0 bases and V 6 bases, and 4 bases lay outside the gene matches. In nucleotides, the CDR3 is TGTGCCAGCAGCCGGGGGGGATCCTCCTACGAGCAGTACTTC. This codes for CASSRGGSSYEQYF.

This clone has just one count. The J gene is TRBJ1-4, the V gene TRBV5-4; the match to TRBD1 covers 7 bases. Germline CDR1 reads SGHNT; CDR2 reads YYREEE (reference sequence). The CDR3 length is 14 residues. Trimming took 4 bases from V and 6 from J; bases not matched to a gene: 6. CDR3 region: CASSRQGGDEKLFF. CDR3 DNA: TGTGCCAGCAGCCGACAGGGCGGGGATGAAAAACTGTTTTTT.

The rearrangement links TRBV5-4 to TRBJ2-2; D perhaps matches TRBD1 (6 bases). V gave up 2 bases and J gave up 4 bases, with 18 bases separating them. CDR1 SGHNT and CDR2 YYREEE come from the germline V gene (reference sequence). CDR3 length: 17 amino acids. The CDR3 sequence: CASSLPGATYTTGELFF. CDR3 bases: TGTGCCAGCAGCTTACCAGGGGCCACTTATACCACCGGGGAGCTGTTTTTT.

This chain joins TRBV19 and TRBJ2-1; 8 nucleotides line up with TRBD2. This CDR3 has 15 amino acids. The trim removed 5 bases at V and 5 bases at J, leaving 8 bases unmatched. In germline, CDR1 is LNHDA, CDR2 SQIVND (reference sequence). The CDR3 DNA sequence: TGTGCCAGTAGTCCCGGGAGGGCCGAGGACAATGAGCAGTTCTTC. Protein: CASSPGRAEDNEQFF.

The V and J genes are TRBV30 and TRBJ2-1, with D possibly TRBD2 on 6 matching bases. The germline V and J ends were trimmed by 5 bases and 14 bases, with 19 bases remaining between them. The CDR3 loop spans 12 amino acids. The germline V gene has CDR1 GTSNPN and CDR2 SVGIG (reference sequence). CDR3 bases: TGTGCCTGGGGAAGGCTACTCGGGAGAGAGTTCTTC. Protein: CAWGRLLGREFF.

The chain couples TRBV7-9 to TRBJ2-5; 7 bases match TRBD2. CDR1 is SEHNR and CDR2 is FQNEAQ in the germline V gene (reference sequence). The ends lost 1 base at V and 4 bases at J; junction bases unmatched: 3. The CDR3 has 14 amino acids. CDR3 nucleotide sequence: TGTGCCAGCAGCTTAGTCACGGGGGGAGAGACCCAGTACTTC. It encodes CASSLVTGGETQYF.

V gene TRBV13 combines with J gene TRBJ2-7; TRBD2 matches at 11 bases. This CDR3 is 14 amino acids long. V lost 5 bases and J lost 7; bases outside the gene matches: 7. Germline-derived CDR1 and CDR2 are PRHDT and FYEKMQ (reference sequence). The CDR3 reads CASSISGRAGEQYF. The CDR3 DNA sequence: TGTGCCAGCAGCATTAGCGGGAGGGCCGGAGAGCAGTACTTC.

The chain carries TRBV19 and TRBJ1-5; D gene uncertain. The ends were cut back, 3 bases at V and 9 bases at J, with 9 bases in the middle. The germline gives CDR1 LNHDA, CDR2 SQIVND (reference sequence). This CDR3 region has 12 residues. The CDR3 sequence is CASSIVAGPQHF. Here the CDR3 DNA reads TGTGCCAGTAGTATCGTCGCCGGGCCCCAGCATTTT.

The chain has TRBV19 and TRBJ2-3; 9 bases agree with TRBD1. The CDR3 spans 14 residues. Germline V gene sequence: CDR1 LNHDA, CDR2 SQIVND (reference sequence). V gave up 7 bases and J gave up 4 bases; unmatched junction bases: 6. The CDR3 reads CASTETGGADTQYF. The CDR3 bases are TGTGCCAGTACCGAGACAGGGGGGGCAGATACGCAGTATTTT.

J is TRBJ2-7 and V is TRBV27; 7 nucleotides align to TRBD1. This CDR3 region has 14 residues. Germline V lookup: CDR1 MNHEY, CDR2 SMNVEV (reference sequence). V shed 4 bases and J 5 bases; nucleotides not matched to a gene: 8. The CDR3 here is CASSWGPGGDEQYF. The CDR3 DNA reads TGTGCCAGCAGTTGGGGGCCAGGGGGAGACGAGCAGTACTTC.

The chain uses TRBV5-1 and TRBJ2-5; the match to TRBD2 covers 10 bases. Germline V gene data show CDR1 as SGHRS and CDR2 as YFSETQ. V shed 1 base, J shed 0 bases, and the junction held 6 bases outside the gene matches. The CDR3 has 17 amino acids. The CDR3 protein is CASSLWGAGGYQETQYF. DNA of the CDR3: TGCGCCAGCAGCTTGTGGGGAGCGGGAGGGTACCAAGAGACCCAGTACTTC.

This sequence joins TRBV5-1 and TRBJ2-7, with D possibly TRBD1 on 5 matching bases. With 3 bases removed from V and 2 bases from J, the gap between germline ends came to 12 bases. This CDR3 has 14 residues. Germline V CDR1 and CDR2: SGHRS, YFSETQ. In DNA form, the CDR3 reads TGCGCCAGCAGCTCCAGGGCCGAGGCCTACGAGCAGTACTTC. This codes for CASSSRAEAYEQYF. Filled out from reference TRBV5-1 and TRBJ2-7, the complete variable domain reads KAGVTQTPRYLIKTRGQQVTLSCSPISGHRSVSWYQQTPGQGLQFLFEYFSETQRNKGNFPGRFSGRQFSNSRSEMNVSTLELGDSALYLCASSSRAEAYEQYFGPGTRLTVT.

This clone was seen more than once but under ten times. V usage is TRBV10-3 and J usage is TRBJ1-5; a possible D gene is TRBD1 (6 bases). This CDR3 is 16 amino acids long. V lost 3 bases and J lost 2, with 14 bases in between. The germline gives CDR1 ENHRY, CDR2 SYGVKD. The CDR3 loop reads CAISEVAGVGNQPQHF. The CDR3 bases are TGTGCCATCAGTGAAGTTGCAGGGGTGGGCAATCAGCCCCAGCATTTT.

This rearrangement joins TRBV5-1 to TRBJ2-3, with unresolved D. CDR1 is SGHRS, CDR2 YFSETQ, per germline. This CDR3 has 15 residues. V was shortened by 4 bases and J by 3 bases, with 15 bases between the two germline ends. The CDR3 loop reads CASSGDGVSTDTQYF. In nucleotides, the CDR3 is TGCGCCAGCAGCGGCGACGGAGTAAGTACAGATACGCAGTATTTT. Using reference TRBV5-1 and TRBJ2-3 for the parts outside the CDR3, the full variable domain is KAGVTQTPRYLIKTRGQQVTLSCSPISGHRSVSWYQQTPGQGLQFLFEYFSETQRNKGNFPGRFSGRQFSNSRSEMNVSTLELGDSALYLCASSGDGVSTDTQYFGPGTRLTVL.

This chain links TRBV11-3 with TRBJ1-2, with 7 bases identical to TRBD1. J was trimmed by 6 bases and V by 5 bases; bases with no gene match: 12. Germline loops: CDR1 SGHNT, CDR2 YENEEA. CDR3 length equals 15 residues. CDR3: CASSARAGGRHGYTF. The CDR3 nucleotides read TGTGCCAGCAGCGCACGTGCAGGGGGTAGGCATGGCTACACCTTC. Full variable domain (rest looked up from reference TRBV11-3 and TRBJ1-2): EAGVVQSPRYKIIEKKQPVAFWCNPISGHNTLYWYLQNLGQGPELLIRYENEEAVDDSQLPKDRFSAERLKGVDSTLKIQPAELGDSAVYLCASSARAGGRHGYTFGSGTRLTVV.

The V and J genes are TRBV27 and TRBJ2-7, with 7 bases aligning to TRBD2. Trimming cost V 6 bases and J 4 bases; bases outside gene matches: 12. CDR3 length: 15 residues. CDR1 and CDR2 from the germline V gene are MNHEY and SMNVEV (reference sequence). CDR3 bases: TGTGCCAGCAGCCTCATATCGTGGGGGGGATACGAGCAGTACTTC. Translated, it gives CASSLISWGGYEQYF.